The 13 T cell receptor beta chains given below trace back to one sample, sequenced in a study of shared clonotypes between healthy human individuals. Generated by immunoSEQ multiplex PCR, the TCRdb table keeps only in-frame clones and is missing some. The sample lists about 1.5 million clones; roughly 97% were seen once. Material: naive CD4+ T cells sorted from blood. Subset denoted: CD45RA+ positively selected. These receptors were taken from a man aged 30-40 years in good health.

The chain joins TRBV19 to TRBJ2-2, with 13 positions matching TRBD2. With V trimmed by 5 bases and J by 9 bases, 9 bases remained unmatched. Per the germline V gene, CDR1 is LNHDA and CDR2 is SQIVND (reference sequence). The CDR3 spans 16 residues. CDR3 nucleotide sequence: TGTGCCAGTAGTCCTGATCGGACTAGCGGGAGCAGGGAGCTGTTTTTT. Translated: CASSPDRTSGSRELFF.

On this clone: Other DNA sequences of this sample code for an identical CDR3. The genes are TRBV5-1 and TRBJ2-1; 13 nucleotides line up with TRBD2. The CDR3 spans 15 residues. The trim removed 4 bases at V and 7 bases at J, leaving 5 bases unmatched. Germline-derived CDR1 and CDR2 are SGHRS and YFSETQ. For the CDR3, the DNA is TGCGCCAGCAGCCCCGGACTAGCGGGAGTGAATGAGCAGTTCTTC. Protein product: CASSPGLAGVNEQFF.

This CDR3 is CASSGSKTSGRNSEDEQYF. In nucleotides, the CDR3 is TGTGCCAGCAGTGGATCTAAAACTAGCGGGAGGAATTCCGAAGACGAGCAGTACTTC. The chain employs TRBV2 and TRBJ2-7, with 12 bases matching TRBD2. The CDR3 runs to 19 residues. The V gene's germline CDR1 is SNHLY and CDR2 FYNNEI. Trimming at V came to 4 bases and at J to 5 bases, leaving 18 bases not matched to a gene.

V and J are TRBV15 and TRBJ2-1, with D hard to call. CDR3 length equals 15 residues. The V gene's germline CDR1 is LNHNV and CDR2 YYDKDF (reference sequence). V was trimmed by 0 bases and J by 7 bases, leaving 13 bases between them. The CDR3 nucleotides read TGTGCCACCAGCAGAGAAAGAGAGCCGAGGAATGAGCAGTTCTTC. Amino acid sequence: CATSREREPRNEQFF.

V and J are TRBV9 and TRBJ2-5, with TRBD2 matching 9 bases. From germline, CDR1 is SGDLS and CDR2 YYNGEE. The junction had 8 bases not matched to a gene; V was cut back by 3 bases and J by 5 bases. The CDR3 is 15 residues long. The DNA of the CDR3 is TGTGCCAGCAGCGATACGGGACTAGCTAAGGAGACCCAGTACTTC. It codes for CASSDTGLAKETQYF.

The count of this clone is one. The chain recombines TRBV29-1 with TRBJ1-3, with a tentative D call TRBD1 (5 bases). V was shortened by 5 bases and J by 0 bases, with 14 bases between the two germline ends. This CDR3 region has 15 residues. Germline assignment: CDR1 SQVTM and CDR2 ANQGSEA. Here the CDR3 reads CSVRGGASSGNTIYF. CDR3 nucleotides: TGCAGCGTTCGGGGAGGGGCGAGCTCTGGAAACACCATATATTTT. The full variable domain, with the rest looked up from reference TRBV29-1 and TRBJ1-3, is SAVISQKPSRDICQRGTSLTIQCQVDSQVTMMFWYRQQPGQSLTLIATANQGSEATYESGFVIDKFPISRPNLTFSTLTVSNMSPEDSSIYLCSVRGGASSGNTIYFGEGSWLTVV.

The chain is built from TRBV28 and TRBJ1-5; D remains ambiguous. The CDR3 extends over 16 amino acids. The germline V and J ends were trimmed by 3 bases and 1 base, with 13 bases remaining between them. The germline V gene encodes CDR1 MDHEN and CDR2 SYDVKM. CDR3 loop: CASSFATRESNQPQHF. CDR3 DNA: TGTGCCAGCAGTTTCGCGACACGGGAAAGCAATCAGCCCCAGCATTTT.

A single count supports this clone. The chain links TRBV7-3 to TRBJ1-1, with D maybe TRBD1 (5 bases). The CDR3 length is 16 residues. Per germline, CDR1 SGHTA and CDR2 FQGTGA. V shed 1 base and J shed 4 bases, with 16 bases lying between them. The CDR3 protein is CASSLRSRGRGTEAFF. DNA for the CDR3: TGTGCCAGCAGCTTAAGGAGTCGGGGCCGCGGCACTGAAGCTTTCTTT.

Here the CDR3 reads CASSPQRGGYEQYF. CDR3 nucleotides: TGTGCCAGCAGCCCTCAGCGGGGCGGCTACGAGCAGTACTTC. V gene TRBV7-2 combines with J gene TRBJ2-7, with 7 bases aligning to TRBD2. Unmatched junction bases numbered 7, after V lost 5 bases and J lost 3 bases. This CDR3 spans 14 amino acids. CDR1 is SGHTA, CDR2 FQGNSA, per germline.

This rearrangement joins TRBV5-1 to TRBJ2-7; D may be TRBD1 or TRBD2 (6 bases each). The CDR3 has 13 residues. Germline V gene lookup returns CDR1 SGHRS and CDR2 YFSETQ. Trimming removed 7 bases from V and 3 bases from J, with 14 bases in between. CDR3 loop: CASALGGHYEQYF. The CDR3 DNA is TGCGCCAGCGCATTAGGGGGGCACTACGAGCAGTACTTC.

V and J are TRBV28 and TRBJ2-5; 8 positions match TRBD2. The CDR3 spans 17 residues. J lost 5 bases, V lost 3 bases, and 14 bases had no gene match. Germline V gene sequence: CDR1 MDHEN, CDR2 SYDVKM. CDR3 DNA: TGTGCCAGCAGTTTCCGGCGGGCCAGCGGGGGAAAGGAGACCCAGTACTTC. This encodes CASSFRRASGGKETQYF.

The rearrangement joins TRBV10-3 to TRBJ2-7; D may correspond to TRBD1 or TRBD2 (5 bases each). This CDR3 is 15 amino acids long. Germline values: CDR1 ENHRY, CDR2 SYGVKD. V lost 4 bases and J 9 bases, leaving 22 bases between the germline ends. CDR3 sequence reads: CAISVIRDPLRGQYF. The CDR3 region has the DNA TGTGCCATCAGTGTTATCCGGGACCCCCTACGAGGGCAGTACTTC.

The CDR3 protein is CASSPRDRGVDTQYF. In nucleotides, the CDR3 is TGTGCCAGCAGCCCCCGAGACAGAGGGGTAGATACGCAGTATTTT. The chain joins TRBV14 to TRBJ2-3, with D perhaps being TRBD1 or TRBD2 (5 bases each). This CDR3 has 15 amino acids. Germline-derived CDR1 and CDR2 are SGHDN and FVKESK. Trimming pared 4 bases from V and 5 bases from J, leaving 16 bases between.